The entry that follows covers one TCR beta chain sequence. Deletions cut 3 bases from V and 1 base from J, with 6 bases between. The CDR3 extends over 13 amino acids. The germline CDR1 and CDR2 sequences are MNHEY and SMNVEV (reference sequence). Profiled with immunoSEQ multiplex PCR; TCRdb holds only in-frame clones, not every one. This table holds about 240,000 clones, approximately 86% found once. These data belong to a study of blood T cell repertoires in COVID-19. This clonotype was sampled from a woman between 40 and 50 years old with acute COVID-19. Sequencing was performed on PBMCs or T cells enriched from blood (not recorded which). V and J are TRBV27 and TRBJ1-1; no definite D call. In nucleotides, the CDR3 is TGTGCCAGCAGTTTTAGTCAGAACACTGAAGCTTTCTTT. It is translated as CASSFSQNTEAFF.